This T cell receptor (beta chain) stems from a study of blood T cell repertoires in COVID-19. At the level of the study: Acute and convalescent COVID-19 samples came from the United States, Italy and Spain. T cells, B-cell-depleted T cells, or PBMCs provided the cDNA or gDNA that served as material.

This clone occurred once. CDR1 SGHTA and CDR2 FQGNSA come from the germline V gene. V was clipped by 5 bases and J by 5 bases; unmatched bases: 6. The CDR3 runs 14 residues. Per the original data handling: From reference gene primer amplification, estimates of nucleated cell counts were derived. The protocol was immunoSEQ multiplex PCR, while the TCRdb copy is restricted to in-frame clones and leaves out a portion. V, J and clone size are taken as reported in that table, and D and trimming were inferred from the DNA itself. Of 150,000 to 200,000 clones in the sample, approximately 80% were seen once. Adults between roughly 18 and 95 years of age took part from fewer than 30 US areas.

The source of this sequence is a woman in her sixties or seventies with acute COVID-19. The chain combines TRBV7-2 with TRBJ1-5; 7 bases match TRBD1. Sample: PBMCs or T cells enriched from blood (not recorded which). CDR3 amino acids: CASSLGQADQPQHF. Written as DNA, the CDR3 is TGTGCCAGCAGCCTTGGACAGGCCGATCAGCCCCAGCATTTT.